These 24 T cell receptor beta chains came from one sample sequenced in a study of T cells in Graves' hyperthyroidism and ophthalmopathy. Authors of the study amplified TCR beta CDR3 regions from RNA transcripts. A first-round RT-PCR of the TCR CDR3 used the HTBI primer set. TCRdb independently ran MiXCR on the multiplex PCR reads; one entry per CDR3 protein. This sample has 600,000 to 850,000 distinct CDR3 sequences, with roughly a sixth found just once. Sequencing was performed on blood. The receptors were sampled from a woman in her fifties or sixties with Graves' hyperthyroidism that later progressed to Graves' ophthalmopathy.

The table lists this clonotype with a few counts. The chain has TRBV5-1 and TRBJ2-1; D is perhaps TRBD2 (6 bases). Germline V gives CDR1 SGHRS, CDR2 YFSETQ. This CDR3 contains 14 residues. The V end was cut by 3 bases, the J end by 3 bases, with 10 bases between. The CDR3 spells CASSSSGSYNEQFF. As DNA, the CDR3 is TGCGCCAGCAGCTCATCCGGGAGCTACAATGAGCAGTTCTTC.

This clonotype was seen a handful of times. The rearrangement uses TRBV19 and TRBJ2-1; D is unclear. The CDR3 is 13 amino acids. The ends were cut back, 4 bases at V and 6 bases at J, with 10 bases in the middle. CDR1 LNHDA and CDR2 SQIVND come from the germline V gene (reference sequence). CDR3 sequence: CASSSIHPNEQFF. CDR3 nucleotide sequence: TGTGCCAGTAGTAGCATCCATCCCAATGAGCAGTTCTTC. Combining the CDR3 with reference TRBV19 and TRBJ2-1 gives the whole variable domain DGGITQSPKYLFRKEGQNVTLSCEQNLNHDAMYWYRQDPGQGLRLIYYSQIVNDFQKGDIAEGYSVSREKKESFPLTVTSAQKNPTAFYLCASSSIHPNEQFFGPGTRLTVL.

The gene calls are TRBV19 and TRBJ1-4; TRBD1 might be the D (5 bases). Trimming removed 4 bases from V and 3 bases from J, with 12 bases in between. This CDR3 is 15 amino acids long. Germline-derived CDR1 and CDR2 are LNHDA and SQIVND (reference sequence). The CDR3 region is CASSNRREANEKLFF. As DNA, the CDR3 is TGTGCCAGTAGTAACAGGAGGGAAGCTAATGAAAAACTGTTTTTT. Supplemented by reference TRBV19 and TRBJ1-4, the full variable domain reads DGGITQSPKYLFRKEGQNVTLSCEQNLNHDAMYWYRQDPGQGLRLIYYSQIVNDFQKGDIAEGYSVSREKKESFPLTVTSAQKNPTAFYLCASSNRREANEKLFFGSGTQLSVL.

At least ten counts were recorded for this clonotype. This rearrangement joins TRBV3-1 to TRBJ2-1, with TRBD2 matching over 8 bases. J gave up 3 bases and V 0 bases, and 7 bases lay outside the gene matches. This CDR3 has 17 amino acids. Germline V gene data show CDR1 as LGHDT and CDR2 as YNNKEL (reference sequence). CDR3 nucleotides: TGTGCCAGCAGCCAAGATCTTGCGGGGGGCCGCTACAATGAGCAGTTCTTC. As protein: CASSQDLAGGRYNEQFF.

This clonotype was seen at least ten times. This chain links TRBV2 with TRBJ2-2, with D possibly TRBD1 on 6 matching bases. Trimming left V 6 bases short and J 5 bases short, with 13 bases between. The CDR3 sequence is 14 residues long. CDR1 SNHLY and CDR2 FYNNEI come from the germline V gene. DNA for the CDR3: TGTGCCAGCAGACCTCGGACAGAGACCGGGGAGCTGTTTTTT. Residues: CASRPRTETGELFF.

This clonotype was seen repeatedly, ten times or more. This chain connects TRBV11-2 to TRBJ1-1; D may be TRBD1 (5 bases). The germline V gene has CDR1 SGHAT and CDR2 FQNNGV. CDR3 length equals 14 residues. The V and J ends lost 5 bases and 6 bases respectively, with 16 bases between them. The CDR3 is CASSPRSGLSEAFF. The CDR3, as DNA: TGTGCCAGCAGCCCAAGATCAGGGTTATCTGAAGCTTTCTTT.

This clonotype was seen a handful of times. V usage is TRBV3-1 and J usage is TRBJ2-1, with 11 bases matching TRBD1. The CDR3 is 15 amino acids. The V and J ends lost 3 bases and 5 bases, in that order; junction bases with no gene match: 3. In germline, CDR1 is LGHDT, CDR2 YNNKEL (reference sequence). CDR3 bases: TGTGCCAGCAGCCACGCGGGACAGGGGGACAATGAGCAGTTCTTC. It translates to CASSHAGQGDNEQFF.

This clonotype was seen more than once but under ten times. This CDR3 is CASSSRLGGDEQFF. The CDR3 DNA reads TGTGCCAGCAGCTCCAGACTGGGTGGCGATGAGCAGTTCTTC. The rearrangement joins TRBV7-3 to TRBJ2-1; unclear D gene. Trimming took 4 bases from V and 8 from J, leaving 15 bases between them. The CDR3 covers 14 residues. Germline lookup yields CDR1 SGHTA and CDR2 FQGTGA.

The rearrangement joins TRBV30 to TRBJ1-1; D is undetermined. CDR1 and CDR2 (germline): GTSNPN, SVGIG (reference sequence). Trimming left V 1 base short and J 5 bases short, with 11 bases between. This CDR3 contains 13 residues. The CDR3 bases are TGTGCCTGGAGTGGATTAAGTGTGACTGAAGCTTTCTTT. This gives the protein CAWSGLSVTEAFF.

This clonotype was counted only a few times. The chain links TRBV30 to TRBJ1-6, with D maybe TRBD1 (6 bases). In germline, CDR1 is GTSNPN, CDR2 SVGIG (reference sequence). This CDR3 has 14 residues. Trimming pared 0 bases from V and 6 bases from J, leaving 9 bases between. The CDR3 DNA reads as TGTGCCTGGAGTGTAGGACAGACTAATTCACCCCTCCACTTT. It translates to CAWSVGQTNSPLHF.

This clonotype was detected many times. This chain connects TRBV12-3 or TRBV12-4 to TRBJ2-7, with D uncertain. The germline V and J ends were trimmed by 1 base and 3 bases, with 7 bases remaining between them. The CDR3 runs to 13 residues. CDR3 protein: CASSLVRYYEQYF. In nucleotides, the CDR3 is TGTGCCAGCAGTTTAGTCCGGTACTACGAGCAGTACTTC.

This clonotype was detected only a few times. The chain combines TRBV5-6 with TRBJ2-7; no definite D call. Germline assignment: CDR1 SGHDT and CDR2 YYEEEE. This CDR3 contains 13 residues. V lost 1 base and J lost 4, with 9 bases in between. Here the CDR3 reads CASSLRVLYEQYF. The CDR3 nucleotides are TGTGCCAGCAGCTTGCGGGTCCTATACGAGCAGTACTTC.

The table lists this clonotype with a few counts. The CDR3 reads CASRPMLEKLFF. For the CDR3, the DNA is TGTGCCAGCAGACCCATGCTGGAAAAACTGTTTTTT. The genes are TRBV12-3 or TRBV12-4 and TRBJ1-4; D remains unclear. The V gene lost 6 bases and the J gene lost 8 bases, with 10 bases spanning the gap. The CDR3 spans 12 residues.

This clonotype was seen ten or more times. V usage is TRBV3-1 and J usage is TRBJ1-1; no firm D call. The CDR3 has 15 residues. Germline lookup yields CDR1 LGHDT and CDR2 YNNKEL (reference sequence). With 0 bases removed from V and 6 bases from J, the gap between germline ends came to 14 bases. The CDR3 bases are TGTGCCAGCAGCCAAGATGGGCGGGTTCTGCCTGAAGCTTTCTTT. As protein: CASSQDGRVLPEAFF.

Many counts were recorded for this clonotype. The gene calls are TRBV20-1 and TRBJ1-5, with D hard to call. This CDR3 spans 16 amino acids. Germline V CDR1 and CDR2: DFQATT, SNEGSKA (reference sequence). Trimming took 0 bases from V and 0 from J, leaving 12 bases between them. CDR3 sequence: CSARESGTFSNQPQHF. As DNA, the CDR3 is TGCAGTGCTAGAGAATCGGGCACATTTAGCAATCAGCCCCAGCATTTT.

V gene TRBV20-1 combines with J gene TRBJ1-1, with 7 positions matching TRBD1. The J segment lost 3 bases and the V segment lost 4 bases, leaving 5 bases of the junction unmatched. The germline V gene has CDR1 DFQATT and CDR2 SNEGSKA (reference sequence). This CDR3 contains 13 residues. Here the CDR3 reads CSANQGGDTEAFF. The CDR3 DNA reads TGCAGTGCTAATCAGGGGGGGGACACTGAAGCTTTCTTT.

This clonotype was observed many times. This chain uses TRBV20-1 with TRBJ2-7; D unresolved. Germline CDR1 DFQATT, CDR2 SNEGSKA (reference sequence). This CDR3 is built from 13 residues. V lost 1 base and J 1 base, leaving 8 bases between the germline ends. The CDR3 protein is CSARGWGSYEQYF. In DNA form, the CDR3 reads TGCAGTGCTAGAGGCTGGGGATCCTACGAGCAGTACTTC.

This clonotype was detected only a few times. V usage is TRBV12-3 or TRBV12-4 and J usage is TRBJ2-1, with unresolved D. V was trimmed by 5 bases and J by 5 bases, leaving 7 bases between them. The CDR3 runs to 12 residues. CDR3: CASSPRHNEQFF. The CDR3 DNA is TGTGCCAGCAGTCCTCGCCACAATGAGCAGTTCTTC.

This clonotype was seen a single time. The CDR3 coding sequence is TGTGCCAGCAGCTTAACAGGGGGATACACTGAAGCTTTCTTT. The encoded protein is CASSLTGGYTEAFF. The chain combines TRBV7-2 with TRBJ1-1; 8 nucleotides align to TRBD1. Trimming removed 2 bases from V and 3 bases from J; junction bases left unmatched: 2. The CDR3 is 14 amino acids. CDR1 is SGHTA, CDR2 FQGNSA, per germline. Full variable domain (missing parts from reference TRBV7-2 and TRBJ1-1): GAGVSQSPSNKVTEKGKDVELRCDPISGHTALYWYRQSLGQGLEFLIYFQGNSAPDKSGLPSDRFSAERTGGSVSTLTIQRTQQEDSAVYLCASSLTGGYTEAFFGQGTRLTVV.

The chain combines TRBV18 with TRBJ1-3; 8 positions agree with TRBD1. The ends lost 2 bases at V and 4 bases at J; junction bases unmatched: 10. Germline V gene data show CDR1 as KGHSH and CDR2 as LQKENI. The CDR3 runs 17 residues. The CDR3: CASSPSSDRATGNTIYF. The CDR3 nucleotides read TGTGCCAGCTCACCATCTTCGGACAGGGCTACGGGAAACACCATATATTTT.

This rearrangement joins TRBV10-3 to TRBJ2-7; 12 bases line up with TRBD2. The CDR3 is made up of 18 amino acids. The V segment lost 2 bases and the J segment 0 bases; nucleotides outside the gene matches: 8. CDR1 ENHRY and CDR2 SYGVKD come from the germline V gene. CDR3 nucleotides: TGTGCCATCAGTGAGAAGGGACTAGCGGGCCCAAGCTCCTACGAGCAGTACTTC. Protein sequence: CAISEKGLAGPSSYEQYF.

This clonotype was counted at least ten times. The chain is built from TRBV3-1 and TRBJ1-1, with TRBD1 matching over 7 bases. V shed 6 bases and J 2 bases; nucleotides not matched to a gene: 12. The CDR3 is made up of 16 amino acids. The germline CDR1 and CDR2 sequences are LGHDT and YNNKEL (reference sequence). The chain's CDR3 is CASSLLSGTANTEAFF. The CDR3, as DNA: TGTGCCAGCAGTCTACTCTCCGGGACAGCAAACACTGAAGCTTTCTTT.

This clonotype was found a few times. The gene calls are TRBV7-3 and TRBJ1-2; 7 nucleotides match TRBD1. This CDR3 contains 14 residues. Trimming cost V 4 bases and J 7 bases; bases outside gene matches: 9. Germline CDR1 is SGHTA and CDR2 is FQGTGA. The CDR3 DNA reads as TGTGCCAGCAGCTCACAAGGGGGCGTGATTGGCTACACCTTC. It yields the protein CASSSQGGVIGYTF.

This sequence joins TRBV4-1 and TRBJ2-5; D might be TRBD2 (6 bases). CDR3 length equals 16 residues. With 1 base removed from V and 7 bases from J, the gap between germline ends came to 19 bases. Germline V gene lookup returns CDR1 MGHRA and CDR2 YSYEKL. The CDR3: CASSQVLPGLKGTQYF. DNA for the CDR3: TGCGCCAGCAGCCAAGTATTACCGGGACTCAAAGGGACCCAGTACTTC.